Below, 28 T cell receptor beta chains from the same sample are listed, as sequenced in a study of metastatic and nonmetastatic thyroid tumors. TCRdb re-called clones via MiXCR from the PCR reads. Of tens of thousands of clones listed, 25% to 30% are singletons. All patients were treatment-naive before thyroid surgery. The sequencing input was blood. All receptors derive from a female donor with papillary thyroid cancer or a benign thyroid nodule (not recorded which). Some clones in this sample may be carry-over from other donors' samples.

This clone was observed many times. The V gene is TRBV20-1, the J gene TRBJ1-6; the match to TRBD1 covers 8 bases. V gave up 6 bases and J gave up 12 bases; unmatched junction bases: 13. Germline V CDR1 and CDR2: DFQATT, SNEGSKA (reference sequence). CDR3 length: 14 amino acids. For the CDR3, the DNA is TGCAGTGCGTTTCAGGGGGCTCCCTTGGGACCCCTCCACTTT. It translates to CSAFQGAPLGPLHF.

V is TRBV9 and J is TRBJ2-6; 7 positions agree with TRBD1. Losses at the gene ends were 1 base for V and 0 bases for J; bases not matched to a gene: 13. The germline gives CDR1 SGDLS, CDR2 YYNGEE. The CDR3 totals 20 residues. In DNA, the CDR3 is TGTGCCAGCAGCGTAACACGATCTGGACAGGTAGTCTCTGGGGCCAACGTCCTGACTTTC. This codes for CASSVTRSGQVVSGANVLTF. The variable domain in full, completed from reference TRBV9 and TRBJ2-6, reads DSGVTQTPKHLITATGQRVTLRCSPRSGDLSVYWYQQSLDQGLQFLIQYYNGEERAKGNILERFSAQQFPDLHSELNLSSLELGDSALYFCASSVTRSGQVVSGANVLTFGAGSRLTVL.

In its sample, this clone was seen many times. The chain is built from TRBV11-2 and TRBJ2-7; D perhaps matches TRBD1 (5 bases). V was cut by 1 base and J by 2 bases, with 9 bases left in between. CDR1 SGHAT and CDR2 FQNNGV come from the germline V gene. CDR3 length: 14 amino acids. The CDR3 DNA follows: TGTGCCAGCAGCTTAGGGGGCTCAGCCTACGAGCAGTACTTC. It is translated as CASSLGGSAYEQYF.

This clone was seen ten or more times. The DNA for the CDR3 is TGCAGTGCTAGAGGTCCGGCTAGCGGGAGGTTATCCTACGAGCAGTACTTC. It is translated as CSARGPASGRLSYEQYF. The J gene is TRBJ2-7, the V gene TRBV20-1; TRBD2 matches at 11 bases. The CDR3 is made up of 17 amino acids. Unmatched junction bases numbered 9, after V lost 1 base and J lost 1 base. Germline V gene data show CDR1 as DFQATT and CDR2 as SNEGSKA (reference sequence).

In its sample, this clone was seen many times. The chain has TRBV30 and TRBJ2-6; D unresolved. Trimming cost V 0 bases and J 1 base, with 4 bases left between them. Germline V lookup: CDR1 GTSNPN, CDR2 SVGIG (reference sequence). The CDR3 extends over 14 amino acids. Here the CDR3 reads CAWSVGSGANVLTF. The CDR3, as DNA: TGTGCCTGGAGTGTTGGGTCTGGGGCCAACGTCCTGACTTTC.

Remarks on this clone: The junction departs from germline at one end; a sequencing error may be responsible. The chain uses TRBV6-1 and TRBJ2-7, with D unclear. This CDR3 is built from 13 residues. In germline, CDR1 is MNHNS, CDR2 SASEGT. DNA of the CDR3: TGTGCCAGCAGTTCCGGACGGTCCTACGAGCAGTGCTTC. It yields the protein CASSSGRSYEQCF.

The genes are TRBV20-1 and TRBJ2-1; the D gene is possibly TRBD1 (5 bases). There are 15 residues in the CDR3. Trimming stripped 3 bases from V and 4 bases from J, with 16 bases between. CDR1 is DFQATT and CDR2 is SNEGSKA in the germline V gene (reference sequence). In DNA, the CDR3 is TGCAGTGCTAGCCACAGGCGACAGTCTTACAATGAGCAGTTCTTC. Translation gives CSASHRRQSYNEQFF.

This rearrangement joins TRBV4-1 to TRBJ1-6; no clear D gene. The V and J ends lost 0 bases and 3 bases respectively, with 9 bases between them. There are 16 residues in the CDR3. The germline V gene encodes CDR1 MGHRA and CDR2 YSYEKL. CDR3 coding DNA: TGCGCCAGCAGCCAAGACCCAGGCTTCTATAATTCACCCCTCCACTTT. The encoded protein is CASSQDPGFYNSPLHF.

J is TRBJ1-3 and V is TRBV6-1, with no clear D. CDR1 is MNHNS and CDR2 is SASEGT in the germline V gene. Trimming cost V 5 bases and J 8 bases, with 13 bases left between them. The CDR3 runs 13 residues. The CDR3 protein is CASSPQLGDTIYF. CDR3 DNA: TGTGCCAGCAGTCCTCAGCTCGGAGACACCATATATTTT.

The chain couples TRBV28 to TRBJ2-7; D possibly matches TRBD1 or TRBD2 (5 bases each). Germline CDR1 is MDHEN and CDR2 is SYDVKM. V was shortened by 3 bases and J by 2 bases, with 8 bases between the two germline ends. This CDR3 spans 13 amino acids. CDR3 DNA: TGTGCCAGCAGTTTCCAGGGACCCTACGAGCAGTACTTC. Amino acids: CASSFQGPYEQYF.

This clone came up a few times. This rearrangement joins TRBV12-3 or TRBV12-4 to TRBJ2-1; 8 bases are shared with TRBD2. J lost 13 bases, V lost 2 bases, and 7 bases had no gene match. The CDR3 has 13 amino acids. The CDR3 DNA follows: TGTGCCAGCAGTTTATATCAGCGGGAGTTTCAGTTCTTC. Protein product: CASSLYQREFQFF.

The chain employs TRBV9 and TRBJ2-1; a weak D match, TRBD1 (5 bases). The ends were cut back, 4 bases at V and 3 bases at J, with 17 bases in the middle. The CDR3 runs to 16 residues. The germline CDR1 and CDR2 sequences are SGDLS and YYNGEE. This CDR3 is CASSRALGDFYNEQFF. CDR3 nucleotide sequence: TGTGCCAGCAGCCGCGCCCTAGGGGATTTCTACAATGAGCAGTTCTTC. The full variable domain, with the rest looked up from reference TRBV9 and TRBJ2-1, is DSGVTQTPKHLITATGQRVTLRCSPRSGDLSVYWYQQSLDQGLQFLIQYYNGEERAKGNILERFSAQQFPDLHSELNLSSLELGDSALYFCASSRALGDFYNEQFFGPGTRLTVL.

The CDR3 sequence is CASSPLPGGQPQHF. As DNA, the CDR3 is TGTGCCAGCAGCCCCCTCCCGGGTGGTCAGCCCCAGCATTTT. This chain connects TRBV28 to TRBJ1-5; D unresolved. There are 14 residues in the CDR3. Trimming took off 6 bases at V and 6 bases at J, with 15 bases between the two ends. From germline, CDR1 is MDHEN and CDR2 SYDVKM.

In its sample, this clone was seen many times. The CDR3 region is CASSPQGETQYF. CDR3 sequence (DNA): TGTGCCAGCAGCCCCCAGGGTGAGACCCAGTACTTC. The chain uses TRBV2 and TRBJ2-5, with a possible D match to TRBD1 (5 bases). This CDR3 region has 12 residues. V was clipped by 6 bases and J by 5 bases, with 10 bases between them. Germline V CDR1 and CDR2: SNHLY, FYNNEI.

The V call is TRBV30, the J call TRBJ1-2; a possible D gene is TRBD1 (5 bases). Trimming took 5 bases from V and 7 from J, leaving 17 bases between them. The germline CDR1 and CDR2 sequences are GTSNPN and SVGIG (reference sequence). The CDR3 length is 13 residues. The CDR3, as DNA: TGTGCCTGGGCTCAGACAGAGTCTGGTGGCTACACCTTC. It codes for CAWAQTESGGYTF.

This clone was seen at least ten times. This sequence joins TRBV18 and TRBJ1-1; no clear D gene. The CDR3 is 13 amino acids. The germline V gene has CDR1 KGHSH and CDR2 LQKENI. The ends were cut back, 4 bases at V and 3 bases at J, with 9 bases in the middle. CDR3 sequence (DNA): TGTGCCAGCTCACTTAACAGAGACACTGAAGCTTTCTTT. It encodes CASSLNRDTEAFF.

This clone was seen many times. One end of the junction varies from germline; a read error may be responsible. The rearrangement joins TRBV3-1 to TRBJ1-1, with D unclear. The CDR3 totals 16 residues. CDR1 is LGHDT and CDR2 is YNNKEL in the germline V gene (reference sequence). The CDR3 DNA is TGTACCAGCAGTAACAGAGGGTGGTATAGTAACACTGAAGCTTTCTTT. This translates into CTSSNRGWYSNTEAFF. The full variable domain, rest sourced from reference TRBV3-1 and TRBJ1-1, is DTAVSQTPKYLVTQMGNDKSIKCEQNLGHDTMYWYKQDSKKFLKIMFSYNNKELIINETVPNRFSPKSPDKAHLNLHINSLELGDSAVYFCTSSNRGWYSNTEAFFGQGTRLTVV.

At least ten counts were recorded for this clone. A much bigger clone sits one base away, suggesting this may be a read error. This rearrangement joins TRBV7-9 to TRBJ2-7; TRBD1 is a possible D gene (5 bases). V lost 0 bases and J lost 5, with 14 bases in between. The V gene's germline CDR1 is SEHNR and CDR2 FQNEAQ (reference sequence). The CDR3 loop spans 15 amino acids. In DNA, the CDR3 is TGTGCCAGCAGCTTAGCTTCCCAGGGTGTCCACGAGCAGTACTTC. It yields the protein CASSLASQGVHEQYF.

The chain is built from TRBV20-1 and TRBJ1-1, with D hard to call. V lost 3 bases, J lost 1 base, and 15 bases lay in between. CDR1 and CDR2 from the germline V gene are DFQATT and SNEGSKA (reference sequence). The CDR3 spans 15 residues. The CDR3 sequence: CSASVASLGNTEAFF. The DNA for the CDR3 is TGCAGTGCTAGTGTGGCGTCCCTTGGGAACACTGAAGCTTTCTTT.

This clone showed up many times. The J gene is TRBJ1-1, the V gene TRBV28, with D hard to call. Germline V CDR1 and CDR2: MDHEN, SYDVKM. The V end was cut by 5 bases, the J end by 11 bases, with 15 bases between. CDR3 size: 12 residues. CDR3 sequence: CASSTIGRHAFF. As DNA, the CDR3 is TGTGCCAGCAGTACCATAGGGAGGCATGCTTTCTTT.

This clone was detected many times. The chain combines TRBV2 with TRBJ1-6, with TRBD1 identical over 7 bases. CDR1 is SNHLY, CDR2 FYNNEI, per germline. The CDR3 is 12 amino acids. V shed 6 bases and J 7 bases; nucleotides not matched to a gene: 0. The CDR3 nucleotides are TGTGCCAGCAGACAGGGGAATTCACCCCTCCACTTT. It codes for CASRQGNSPLHF.

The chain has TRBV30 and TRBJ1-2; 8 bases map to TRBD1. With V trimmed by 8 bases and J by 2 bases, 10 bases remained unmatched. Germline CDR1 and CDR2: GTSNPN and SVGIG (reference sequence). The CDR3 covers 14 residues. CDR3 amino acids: CAGHGQGYNYGYTF. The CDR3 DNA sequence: TGTGCCGGCCATGGACAGGGTTACAACTATGGCTACACCTTC. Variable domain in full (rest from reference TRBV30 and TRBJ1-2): SQTIHQWPATLVQPVGSPLSLECTVEGTSNPNLYWYRQAAGRGLQLLFYSVGIGQISSEVPQNLSASRPQDRQFILSSKKLLLSDSGFYLCAGHGQGYNYGYTFGSGTRLTVV.

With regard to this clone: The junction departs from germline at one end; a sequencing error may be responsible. The CDR3 region is CASSLEPSGGYNEQSF. CDR3 coding DNA: TGTGCCAGCAGCTTGGAGCCTAGCGGGGGCTACAATGAGCAGTCCTTC. The chain couples TRBV5-6 to TRBJ2-1; 10 bases agree with TRBD2. This CDR3 is built from 16 residues. Germline V gene lookup returns CDR1 SGHDT and CDR2 YYEEEE.

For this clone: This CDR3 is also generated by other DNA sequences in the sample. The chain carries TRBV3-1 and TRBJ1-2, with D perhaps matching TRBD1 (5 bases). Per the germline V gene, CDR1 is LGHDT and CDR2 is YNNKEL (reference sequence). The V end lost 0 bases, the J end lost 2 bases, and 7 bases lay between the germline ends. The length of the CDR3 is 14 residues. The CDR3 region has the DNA TGTGCCAGCAGCCAAGAGGGGGGAAACTATGGCTACACCTTC. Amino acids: CASSQEGGNYGYTF. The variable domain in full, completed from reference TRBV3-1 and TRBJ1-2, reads DTAVSQTPKYLVTQMGNDKSIKCEQNLGHDTMYWYKQDSKKFLKIMFSYNNKELIINETVPNRFSPKSPDKAHLNLHINSLELGDSAVYFCASSQEGGNYGYTFGSGTRLTVV.

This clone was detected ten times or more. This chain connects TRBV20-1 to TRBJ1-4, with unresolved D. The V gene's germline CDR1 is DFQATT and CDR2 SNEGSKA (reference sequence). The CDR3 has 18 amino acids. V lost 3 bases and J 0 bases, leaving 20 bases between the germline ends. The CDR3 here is CSASGVSMDAATNEKLFF. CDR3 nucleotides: TGCAGTGCTAGTGGGGTTAGTATGGATGCGGCAACTAATGAAAAACTGTTTTTT.

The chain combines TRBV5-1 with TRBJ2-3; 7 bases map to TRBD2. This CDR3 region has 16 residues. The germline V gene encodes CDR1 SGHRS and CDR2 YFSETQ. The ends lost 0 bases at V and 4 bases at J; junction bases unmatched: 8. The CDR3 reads CASSLAPGGGADTQYF. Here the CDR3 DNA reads TGCGCCAGCAGCTTGGCCCCGGGGGGAGGGGCAGATACGCAGTATTTT.

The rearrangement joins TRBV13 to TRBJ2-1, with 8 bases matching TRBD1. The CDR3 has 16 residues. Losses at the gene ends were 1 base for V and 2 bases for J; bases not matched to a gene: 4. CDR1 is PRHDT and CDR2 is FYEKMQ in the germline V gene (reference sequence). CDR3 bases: TGTGCCAGCAGCTTAGTAACAGGGGGAACCTACAATGAGCAGTTCTTC. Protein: CASSLVTGGTYNEQFF.

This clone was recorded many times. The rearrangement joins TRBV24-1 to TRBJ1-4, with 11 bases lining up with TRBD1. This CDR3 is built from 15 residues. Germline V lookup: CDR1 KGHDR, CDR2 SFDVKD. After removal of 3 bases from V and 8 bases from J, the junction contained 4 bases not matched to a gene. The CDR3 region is CATSDPGQGGEKLFF. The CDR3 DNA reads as TGTGCCACCAGTGATCCGGGACAGGGGGGAGAAAAACTGTTTTTT.